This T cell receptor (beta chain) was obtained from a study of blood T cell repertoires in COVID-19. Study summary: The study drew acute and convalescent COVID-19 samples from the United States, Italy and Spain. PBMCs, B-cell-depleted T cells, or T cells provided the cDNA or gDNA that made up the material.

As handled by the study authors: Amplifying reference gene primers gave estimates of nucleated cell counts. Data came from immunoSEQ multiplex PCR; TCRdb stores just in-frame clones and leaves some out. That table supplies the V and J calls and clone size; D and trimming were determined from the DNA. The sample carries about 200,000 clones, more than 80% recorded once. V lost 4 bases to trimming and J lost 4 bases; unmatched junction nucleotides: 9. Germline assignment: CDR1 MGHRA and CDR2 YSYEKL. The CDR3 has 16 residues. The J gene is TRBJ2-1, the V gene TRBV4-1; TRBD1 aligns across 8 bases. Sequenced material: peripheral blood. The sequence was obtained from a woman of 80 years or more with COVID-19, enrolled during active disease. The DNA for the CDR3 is TGCGCCAGCAGCCCGAGACAGGGGACCTTATACAATGAGCAGTTCTTC. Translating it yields CASSPRQGTLYNEQFF.